This TCR beta chain was sequenced for a study of T cell responses to AZD1222 COVID-19 vaccine. At the level of the study: It was second doses at about 4 or about 12 weeks that were pooled.

Produced via immunoSEQ multiplex PCR; TCRdb's table is partial and in-frame only. The table records approximately 130,000 clones, over 90% of them present only once. For this clone: The antigen is not known.

General study findings and limits: Donors were largely white British and mainly female; clonal diversity was possibly underestimated. Seropositive AZD1222 recipients at baseline numbered only six or seven.

CDR3 length equals 15 residues. Source: peripheral blood, taken on day 0 of AZD1222 vaccination. The chain has TRBV21-1 and TRBJ1-1; the table names TRBD1, a call not compared with the DNA. TRBV21-1 counts as a pseudogene. This TCR came from an adult in good health. This CDR3 reads CASSIIGGTITEAFF. The CDR3 DNA sequence: TGTGCCAGCAGCATTATAGGGGGAACAATCACTGAAGCTTTCTTT.